The rows below give T cell receptor beta chains drawn from one sample of a study of siplizumab effects on memory and regulatory T cells. The data were produced by immunoSEQ multiplex PCR, yet TCRdb's version contains in-frame clones alone and is incomplete. The profile shows 55,000 to 65,000 clones, about 97% of them singletons. Sequences were obtained from naive CD8+ T cells sorted from blood. Receptors were obtained from a human donor in good health. The CDR3 runs from the conserved cysteine through the conserved F or W. The D gene is left open where the match is weak. For some rows the clone size is stated as once, few or many, or as a class when expanded; others skip it.

v_gene	j_gene	d_gene	abundance	CDR3aa
TRBV4-3	TRBJ2-4	TRBD1	NA	CASSQVVWGQKNIQYF
TRBV2	TRBJ1-5	TRBD1	NA	CASSERDSGNQPQHF
TRBV2	TRBJ2-1	TRBD2	NA	CASRLASGTTYNEQFF
TRBV19	TRBJ1-4	NA	NA	CASRVPTLEKLFF
TRBV15	TRBJ2-5	TRBD1	NA	CATSRDDRVTQYF
TRBV9	TRBJ1-1	NA	NA	CASSVGQGTEAFF
TRBV6-5	TRBJ1-1	NA	NA	CAYSAGENTEAFF
TRBV9	TRBJ2-3	NA	NA	CASSERTGTSTGRTQYF
TRBV7-9	TRBJ1-2	NA	NA	CASSAAGTGYGYTF
TRBV27	TRBJ2-5	NA	NA	CASSSSSYASDFQETQYF
TRBV19	TRBJ2-1	TRBD1	NA	CASSSQGAPYNEQFF
TRBV19	TRBJ2-1	TRBD1	NA	CASSLGQGLNEQFF
TRBV9	TRBJ2-3	TRBD2	NA	CASSTGGADTQYF
TRBV16	TRBJ1-5	NA	NA	CASSQSATGLANQPQHF
TRBV15	TRBJ2-3	TRBD2	NA	CATSRGPSGRAPDTQYF
TRBV30	TRBJ2-2	TRBD1	NA	CAWERDREFTGELFF
TRBV27	TRBJ2-7	TRBD2	NA	CASSFHSGGYEQYF
TRBV2	TRBJ2-7	TRBD1	once	CASSEFPGGYEQYF
TRBV12-5	TRBJ2-7	NA	NA	CASGLVEGLDYEQYF
TRBV7-9	TRBJ2-7	TRBD1	NA	CASSQGQGNEQYF
TRBV4-1	TRBJ2-5	TRBD2	once	CASSRAGGGETQYF
TRBV5-1	TRBJ1-1	NA	NA	CASSFEGSSTEAFF
TRBV10-1	TRBJ2-7	NA	NA	CASSDNTEQYF
TRBV13	TRBJ2-2	TRBD2	NA	CASSPRQGRGLAGADGYTGELFF
TRBV7-2	TRBJ1-1	NA	NA	CASSLRSLSGLTEAFF
TRBV27	TRBJ1-6	NA	NA	CASSLGEGTPLHF
TRBV12-5	TRBJ2-5	NA	NA	CASGHPTAQETQYF
TRBV30	TRBJ2-1	NA	NA	CAWSVGSGEQFF
TRBV4-1	TRBJ2-7	NA	NA	CASSPRGSTYEQYF
TRBV27	TRBJ2-1	TRBD2	NA	CASSLVAGGPYNEQFF
TRBV10-3	TRBJ2-2	TRBD2	NA	CAIPSATSDTGELFF
TRBV6-1	TRBJ1-3	NA	NA	CASSVGGSGNTIYF
TRBV7-2	TRBJ2-1	TRBD2	NA	CASSLPTSGKAYNEQFF
TRBV9	TRBJ2-7	NA	NA	CASSQGFGTREQYF
TRBV28	TRBJ1-5	NA	NA	CASSPTAFVNQPQHF
TRBV4-1	TRBJ2-7	NA	NA	CASSHINSYEQYF
TRBV5-6	TRBJ2-3	TRBD2	NA	CASSFLAGGPFVDTQYF
TRBV7-7	TRBJ2-1	TRBD2	NA	CASSWTSGRFYSYNEQFF
TRBV7-8	TRBJ2-7	NA	NA	CASSLRAVQSLYEQYF
TRBV14	TRBJ2-7	NA	few	CASSQVGLEQYF
TRBV30	TRBJ2-2	TRBD2	NA	CAWSYSGGPRELFF
TRBV7-9	TRBJ2-5	NA	NA	CASSRPGVGETQYF
TRBV11-1	TRBJ2-1	TRBD2	NA	CASTFSGRAYNEQFF
TRBV7-9	TRBJ2-4	NA	NA	CASSLEGPDHQYF
TRBV5-8	TRBJ1-3	NA	NA	CASSPKRGGNTIYF
TRBV27	TRBJ2-2	NA	once	CASSFRAGELFF
TRBV30	TRBJ2-1	NA	NA	CAWSVLGNEQFF
TRBV7-9	TRBJ2-1	NA	NA	CASSLVAGLIGYEQFF
TRBV30	TRBJ1-2	NA	NA	CAWSVASLYGYTF
TRBV4-1	TRBJ1-4	NA	NA	CASSHRATNEKLFF
TRBV5-1	TRBJ2-7	TRBD1	NA	CASSLTGAEQYF
TRBV4-3	TRBJ1-4	NA	NA	CASSQVVRSEKLFF
TRBV30	TRBJ1-5	NA	NA	CAWSVNSKWGLNQPQHF
TRBV11-3	TRBJ2-7	NA	NA	CASSLGPKAGGEQYF
TRBV2	TRBJ2-3	NA	once	CASRGGTMSTDTQYF
TRBV6-1	TRBJ2-1	NA	once	CASGNSRDNEQFF
TRBV2	TRBJ2-1	NA	NA	CASSATGLKINEQFF
TRBV28	TRBJ2-4	NA	NA	CASSLPLAGGNKYF
TRBV30	TRBJ2-5	TRBD1	once	CASYEGAGETQYF